A single sample gave rise to the 19 T cell receptor beta chains below, sequenced in a study of shared clonotypes between healthy human individuals. Some clones are missing from TCRdb's copy, which holds only in-frame ones; the method was immunoSEQ multiplex PCR. The repertoire consists of 900,000 to 1,200,000 clones, with more than 75% occurring once and the leading ten covering 0.61%. Sequenced material: memory CD4+ T cells from PBMCs. Subset of the sample: CD45RA-negative fraction. The receptors come from a man between 18 and 29 years old in good health. Some clones in this sample may be carry-over from other donors' samples.

This chain joins TRBV28 and TRBJ1-4, with D perhaps TRBD1 (5 bases). The V end was cut by 3 bases, the J end by 10 bases, with 9 bases between. This CDR3 is built from 12 residues. The germline V gene encodes CDR1 MDHEN and CDR2 SYDVKM. DNA for the CDR3: TGTGCCAGCAGTTTTGGGGGGAGAAAACTGTTTTTT. This translates into CASSFGGRKLFF.

Concerning this clone: A read error is the likely source, as a far larger clone sits one nucleotide away. The DNA of the CDR3 is TGTGCCAGCAGCTTAGGGACCCAAGAGACCCAGTACTTC. This gives the protein CASSLGTQETQYF. The V gene is TRBV7-3, the J gene TRBJ2-5, with D possibly called TRBD1 or TRBD2 (5 bases each). This CDR3 has 13 amino acids. Germline V gene data show CDR1 as SGHTA and CDR2 as FQGTGA. V lost 2 bases and J lost 1, with 5 bases in between. Full variable domain (remainder filled in from reference TRBV7-3 and TRBJ2-5): GAGVSQTPSNKVTEKGKYVELRCDPISGHTALYWYRQSLGQGPEFLIYFQGTGAADDSGLPNDRFFAVRPEGSVSTLKIQRTERGDSAVYLCASSLGTQETQYFGPGTRLLVL.

The chain is built from TRBV6-1 and TRBJ2-2; tentative D call: TRBD1 (6 bases). The CDR3 sequence is 14 residues long. V lost 8 bases and J 4 bases, leaving 14 bases between the germline ends. The germline CDR1 and CDR2 sequences are MNHNS and SASEGT. In DNA, the CDR3 is TGTGCCAGCCTCACAGGGTCAGGCACCGGGGAGCTGTTTTTT. This codes for CASLTGSGTGELFF.

This clone has more than one count but fewer than ten. This chain uses TRBV28 with TRBJ2-5; 7 positions agree with TRBD1. The length of the CDR3 is 14 residues. CDR1 and CDR2 from the germline V gene are MDHEN and SYDVKM. Unmatched junction bases numbered 8, after V lost 5 bases and J lost 5 bases. The CDR3 coding sequence is TGTGCCAGCAGTGGACAGGTCCTCAGGGAGACCCAGTACTTC. It specifies CASSGQVLRETQYF.

The chain couples TRBV5-1 to TRBJ2-1; 7 bases align to TRBD2. Trimming cost V 3 bases and J 4 bases; bases outside gene matches: 10. Germline-derived CDR1 and CDR2 are SGHRS and YFSETQ. This CDR3 has 16 amino acids. For the CDR3, the DNA is TGCGCCAGCAGCTCGGGTTGGGAGGGCGTATACAATGAGCAGTTCTTC. Translating it yields CASSSGWEGVYNEQFF.

The chain employs TRBV4-3 and TRBJ1-1, with TRBD1 matching over 9 bases. Germline CDR1 LGHNA, CDR2 YSLEER. This CDR3 comprises 17 residues. Trimming took 4 bases from V and 6 from J; bases not matched to a gene: 15. DNA of the CDR3: TGCGCCAGCAGCCGAGAAACCGGGACAGGGTCGTCGCCTGAAGCTTTCTTT. It codes for CASSRETGTGSSPEAFF.

V gene TRBV4-2 combines with J gene TRBJ2-7; no definite D call. In germline, CDR1 is LGHNA, CDR2 YNFKEQ. Trimming took off 0 bases at V and 5 bases at J, with 14 bases between the two ends. The CDR3 has 15 amino acids. CDR3 sequence (DNA): TGTGCCAGCAGCCAAGATGACGACCCTCTAAACGAGCAGTACTTC. Its translation is CASSQDDDPLNEQYF.

The V call is TRBV18, the J call TRBJ2-5; D not resolved. The V and J ends lost 3 bases and 2 bases respectively, with 7 bases between them. From germline, CDR1 is KGHSH and CDR2 LQKENI. This CDR3 comprises 13 residues. The CDR3 loop is CASSPQKQETQYF. In DNA, the CDR3 is TGTGCCAGCTCACCCCAGAAGCAAGAGACCCAGTACTTC.

The chain employs TRBV5-4 and TRBJ2-1; 16 bases are a match to TRBD2. CDR1 SGHNT and CDR2 YYREEE come from the germline V gene (reference sequence). The CDR3 covers 19 residues. V dropped 4 bases and J dropped 4; count of bases not matched to a gene: 11. The CDR3 sequence is CASSLAPGLAGGPYNEQFF. The CDR3 coding sequence is TGTGCCAGCAGCCTGGCTCCGGGACTAGCGGGAGGGCCGTACAATGAGCAGTTCTTC. The full variable domain, in which reference TRBV5-4 and TRBJ2-1 provide the parts outside the CDR3, is ETGVTQSPTHLIKTRGQQVTLRCSSQSGHNTVSWYQQALGQGPQFIFQYYREEENGRGNFPPRFSGLQFPNYSSELNVNALELDDSALYLCASSLAPGLAGGPYNEQFFGPGTRLTVL.

In regard to this clone: The sample carries other DNA sequences with the same CDR3. This chain connects TRBV2 to TRBJ2-7; 9 positions match TRBD1. The CDR3 sequence is 12 residues long. Germline CDR1 SNHLY, CDR2 FYNNEI. Losses at the gene ends were 6 bases for V and 6 bases for J; bases not matched to a gene: 3. This CDR3 is CASRDRGPEQYF. CDR3 DNA sequence: TGTGCCAGCAGGGACAGGGGTCCCGAGCAGTACTTC.

The rearrangement joins TRBV4-2 to TRBJ2-7, with 14 positions matching TRBD2. Germline lookup yields CDR1 LGHNA and CDR2 YNFKEQ. The V and J ends lost 4 bases and 5 bases, in that order; junction bases with no gene match: 4. This CDR3 region has 15 residues. Here the CDR3 reads CASSLGLAGAHEQYF. In nucleotides, the CDR3 is TGTGCCAGCAGCCTGGGACTAGCGGGAGCTCACGAGCAGTACTTC.

This clone appeared many times. The V call is TRBV16, the J call TRBJ2-6, with D hard to call. The CDR3 extends over 15 amino acids. V was trimmed by 0 bases and J by 4 bases, leaving 7 bases between them. CDR1 KGHSY and CDR2 FQNENV come from the germline V gene. The CDR3 nucleotides are TGTGCCAGCAGCCAATCGTGGGTCGGGGCCAACGTCCTGACTTTC. It encodes CASSQSWVGANVLTF.

This clone was counted between two and nine times. A far larger clone is just one base off, so this is likely a read error. The chain couples TRBV2 to TRBJ2-7; the D call may be TRBD1 or TRBD2 (5 bases each). The CDR3 extends over 13 amino acids. V lost 7 bases and J lost 0, with 10 bases in between. Germline V gene data show CDR1 as SNHLY and CDR2 as FYNNEI. The CDR3 region has the DNA TGTGCCAGCACCCGGGGCAGCTCCTACGAGCAGTACTTC. Protein: CASTRGSSYEQYF. Full variable domain (remainder filled in from reference TRBV2 and TRBJ2-7): EPEVTQTPSHQVTQMGQEVILRCVPISNHLYFYWYRQILGQKVEFLVSFYNNEISEKSEIFDDQFSVERPDGSNFTLKIRSTKLEDSAMYFCASTRGSSYEQYFGPGTRLTVT.

This chain connects TRBV19 to TRBJ2-2; D gene uncertain. There are 13 residues in the CDR3. V dropped 6 bases and J dropped 5 bases, with 10 bases sitting between them. Per germline, CDR1 LNHDA and CDR2 SQIVND (reference sequence). The CDR3 DNA sequence: TGTGCCAGTAGGGGCGTGGGAACCGGGGAGCTGTTTTTT. Its translation: CASRGVGTGELFF.

Written as DNA, the CDR3 is TGTGCCAGCAGCTCAGGACGGTCGAACACTGAAGCTTTCTTT. Amino acids: CASSSGRSNTEAFF. The rearrangement joins TRBV7-9 to TRBJ1-1; no clear D gene. This CDR3 contains 14 residues. Looked up from germline, CDR1 is SEHNR and CDR2 is FQNEAQ (reference sequence). The V end was cut by 4 bases, the J end by 1 base, with 10 bases between.

This rearrangement joins TRBV6-6 to TRBJ1-5; 7 positions match TRBD1. Germline V gene data show CDR1 as MNHNY and CDR2 as SVGAGI (reference sequence). The V segment lost 8 bases and the J segment 7 bases; nucleotides outside the gene matches: 14. The CDR3 sequence is 15 residues long. The CDR3 DNA reads as TGTGCCAGCGTATACACCCACCAGGGGGAACAGCCCCAGCATTTT. Its protein is CASVYTHQGEQPQHF.

In the case of this clone: A much larger clone differs from this one at a single base, so this may be a read error. The sample holds other DNA sequences that translate to the same CDR3. This chain uses TRBV20-1 with TRBJ2-3; no clear D gene. Trimming left V 1 base short and J 5 bases short, with 4 bases between. The germline V gene has CDR1 DFQATT and CDR2 SNEGSKA (reference sequence). This CDR3 is 11 amino acids long. The CDR3 here is CSARGGDTQYF. The CDR3 bases are TGCAGTGCTAGAGGGGGAGATACGCAGTATTTT.

This clone was found once. This rearrangement joins TRBV29-1 to TRBJ1-2; TRBD1 is a possible D gene (5 bases). The CDR3 contains 8 residues. V shed 8 bases and J shed 8 bases, with 6 bases lying between them. CDR1 and CDR2 from the germline V gene are SQVTM and ANQGSEA. The CDR3 bases are TGCAGCCCAGGGGGCTACACCTTC. Translating it yields CSPGGYTF.

The chain combines TRBV28 with TRBJ1-5; D ambiguous. CDR1 is MDHEN and CDR2 is SYDVKM in the germline V gene. V was trimmed by 8 bases and J by 4 bases, leaving 9 bases between them. This CDR3 is built from 12 residues. This chain's CDR3 is CASQILNQPQHF. In DNA, the CDR3 is TGTGCCAGCCAGATCCTGAATCAGCCCCAGCATTTT.